These 23 T cell receptor beta chains originate from one sample sequenced in a study of PD-1 blockade in classical Hodgkin lymphoma. Repertoires were generated with immunoSEQ multiplex PCR, while TCRdb's copy carries only in-frame clones and drops some. The sample includes about 150,000 clones, under 85% of them seen just once. Autologous stem cell transplantation was followed by relapse in every patient, and brentuximab vedotin exposure varied. The sample here was peripheral blood mononuclear cells (PBMCs), taken before the second cycle of nivolumab. Source of these receptors: a human donor with classical Hodgkin lymphoma.

In its sample, this clone was seen many times. V usage is TRBV25-1 and J usage is TRBJ1-2; possibly TRBD1 for D (6 bases). Trimming took 4 bases from V and 4 from J, leaving 13 bases between them. The CDR3 runs 14 residues. Germline CDR1 MGHDK, CDR2 SYGVNS. The CDR3 DNA sequence: TGTGCCAGCAGTGGATCAACAGGGACCTATGGCTACACCTTC. This encodes CASSGSTGTYGYTF.

This chain uses TRBV28 with TRBJ2-3, with D possibly matching TRBD2 (6 bases). The CDR3 contains 12 residues. V was shortened by 3 bases and J by 12 bases, with 13 bases between the two germline ends. Per the germline V gene, CDR1 is MDHEN and CDR2 is SYDVKM. The CDR3 DNA follows: TGTGCCAGCAGTTTCGTGTGGGGGACTCAGTATTTT. Translation gives CASSFVWGTQYF.

The sample holds a few counts of this clone. The chain recombines TRBV5-1 with TRBJ1-6; D not resolved. CDR1 SGHRS and CDR2 YFSETQ come from the germline V gene. This CDR3 spans 16 amino acids. V lost 0 bases to trimming and J lost 0 bases, with 7 bases between them. CDR3 region: CASSLVGSSYNSPLHF. In DNA form, the CDR3 reads TGCGCCAGCAGCTTGGTGGGAAGCTCCTATAATTCACCCCTCCACTTT. Looking up the rest from reference TRBV5-1 and TRBJ1-6 gives the full variable domain: KAGVTQTPRYLIKTRGQQVTLSCSPISGHRSVSWYQQTPGQGLQFLFEYFSETQRNKGNFPGRFSGRQFSNSRSEMNVSTLELGDSALYLCASSLVGSSYNSPLHFGNGTRLTVT.

The chain couples TRBV6-4 to TRBJ2-3; D possibly uses TRBD1 or TRBD2 (6 bases each). V was trimmed by 6 bases and J by 2 bases, leaving 21 bases between them. Germline V CDR1 and CDR2: MRHNA, SNTAGT. The CDR3 length is 17 residues. The CDR3 DNA reads as TGTGCCAGCAGCGAAACCGGGGGCCCGCCACACACAGATACGCAGTATTTT. Its translation is CASSETGGPPHTDTQYF.

This clone was counted a single time. V gene TRBV9 combines with J gene TRBJ2-1; perhaps TRBD1 as D (7 bases). The CDR3 sequence is 14 residues long. Trimming pared 3 bases from V and 6 bases from J, leaving 13 bases between. Germline CDR1 reads SGDLS; CDR2 reads YYNGEE. The CDR3 DNA is TGTGCCAGCAGCGCTCACAGGGGAGGCAATGAGCAGTTCTTC. It specifies CASSAHRGGNEQFF.

The chain recombines TRBV28 with TRBJ2-7; 15 nucleotides match TRBD2. V lost 1 base to trimming and J lost 2 bases; unmatched junction nucleotides: 6. The V gene's germline CDR1 is MDHEN and CDR2 SYDVKM. The CDR3 extends over 18 amino acids. CDR3 protein: CASSLSGLAGGRAYEQYF. DNA of the CDR3: TGTGCCAGCAGTTTATCGGGACTAGCGGGAGGAAGGGCCTACGAGCAGTACTTC.

This clone was recorded once. CDR3 protein: CASSYDRPQETQYF. For the CDR3, the DNA is TGTGCCAGCAGTTACGACAGGCCCCAAGAGACCCAGTACTTC. V and J are TRBV6-6 and TRBJ2-5; D perhaps matches TRBD1 (6 bases). Between the trimmed V and J ends, which lost 2 bases and 1 base, there was a span of 8 bases. Germline assignment: CDR1 MNHNY and CDR2 SVGAGI (reference sequence). The CDR3 covers 14 residues.

V gene TRBV29-1 combines with J gene TRBJ2-7, with D uncertain. This CDR3 is built from 15 residues. Germline-derived CDR1 and CDR2 are SQVTM and ANQGSEA. The V end was cut by 7 bases, the J end by 0 bases, with 19 bases between. CDR3 nucleotides: TGCAGCGCAAAAGTCGGGCCTGGAAGCTCCTACGAGCAGTACTTC. It is translated as CSAKVGPGSSYEQYF.

The chain uses TRBV23-1 and TRBJ2-5; 8 bases agree with TRBD2. TRBV23-1 is flagged as an ORF with uncertain function. Trimming removed 4 bases from V and 0 bases from J; junction bases left unmatched: 4. This CDR3 contains 15 residues. Here the CDR3 DNA reads TGCGCCAGCAGTCCCCCCGGGGGGGACCAAGAGACCCAGTACTTC. Translating gives CASSPPGGDQETQYF.

This chain uses TRBV7-8 with TRBJ2-1; D might be TRBD2 (5 bases). V was shortened by 1 base and J by 0 bases, with 13 bases between the two germline ends. The CDR3 consists of 17 residues. Germline values: CDR1 SGHVS, CDR2 FQNEAQ. The CDR3 here is CASSLDRSGYSYNEQFF. Here the CDR3 DNA reads TGTGCCAGCAGCTTAGATAGAAGCGGTTACTCCTACAATGAGCAGTTCTTC. Filled out from reference TRBV7-8 and TRBJ2-1, the complete variable domain reads GAGVSQSPRYKVAKRGQDVALRCDPISGHVSLFWYQQALGQGPEFLTYFQNEAQLDKSGLPSDRFFAERPEGSVSTLKIQRTQQEDSAVYLCASSLDRSGYSYNEQFFGPGTRLTVL.

The rearrangement links TRBV28 to TRBJ2-2, with D perhaps TRBD1 or TRBD2 (5 bases each). CDR1 and CDR2 (germline): MDHEN, SYDVKM. The CDR3 spans 15 residues. Trimming pared 9 bases from V and 3 bases from J, leaving 17 bases between. The CDR3 DNA reads TGTGCCAGTACAATACCGGGACGAGACACCGGGGAGCTGTTTTTT. Encoded protein: CASTIPGRDTGELFF.

The rearrangement joins TRBV29-1 to TRBJ2-5, with D tentatively TRBD2 (6 bases). The J call is uncertain, as TRBJ2-7 better fits the DNA end. The germline CDR1 and CDR2 sequences are SQVTM and ANQGSEA. This CDR3 has 12 residues. The CDR3: CSVRERGYEQYF. In DNA, the CDR3 is TGCAGCGTTCGGGAGAGGGGCTACGAGCAGTACTTC.

This rearrangement joins TRBV29-1 to TRBJ2-1; tentatively, D is TRBD1 (5 bases). The germline V gene encodes CDR1 SQVTM and CDR2 ANQGSEA. This CDR3 is built from 14 residues. Trimming took off 5 bases at V and 0 bases at J, with 11 bases between the two ends. CDR3 loop: CSVRQGFSYNEQFF. In nucleotides, the CDR3 is TGCAGCGTTCGTCAGGGCTTCTCCTACAATGAGCAGTTCTTC.

This clone was detected a few times. This chain joins TRBV6-5 and TRBJ1-5, with 9 nucleotides matching TRBD1. The germline CDR1 and CDR2 sequences are MNHEY and SVGAGI. The CDR3 spans 15 residues. The V segment lost 6 bases and the J segment 7 bases; nucleotides outside the gene matches: 10. The CDR3 DNA reads TGTGCCAGCAGGCAAACAGGGGGCGGGCGGCAGCCCCAGCATTTT. It specifies CASRQTGGGRQPQHF.

The chain uses TRBV7-9 and TRBJ1-5; TRBD1 is a possible D gene (6 bases). The V end lost 1 base, the J end lost 7 bases, and 11 bases lay between the germline ends. The germline V gene encodes CDR1 SEHNR and CDR2 FQNEAQ (reference sequence). This CDR3 spans 14 amino acids. CDR3 sequence: CASSLEGEIQPQHF. Here the CDR3 DNA reads TGTGCCAGCAGCTTAGAGGGGGAGATCCAGCCCCAGCATTTT.

The genes are TRBV4-3 and TRBJ2-7; D call uncertain. V lost 0 bases to trimming and J lost 0 bases, with 12 bases between them. CDR1 and CDR2 (germline): LGHNA, YSLEER. There are 16 residues in the CDR3. CDR3 coding DNA: TGCGCCAGCAGCCAAGATGAGAACTTTGGCTCCTACGAGCAGTACTTC. The encoded protein is CASSQDENFGSYEQYF.

This chain joins TRBV4-3 and TRBJ2-5; 7 bases match TRBD1. This CDR3 has 13 residues. V lost 6 bases to trimming and J lost 3 bases; unmatched junction nucleotides: 4. Germline CDR1 is LGHNA and CDR2 is YSLEER. The CDR3 spells CASSETGEETQYF. The CDR3 DNA is TGCGCCAGCAGTGAAACAGGGGAAGAGACCCAGTACTTC.

This chain's CDR3 is CASSFPTGQGASRGTDTQYF. As DNA, the CDR3 is TGTGCCAGCAGCTTTCCGACGGGACAGGGGGCGAGTAGGGGCACAGATACGCAGTATTTT. This chain joins TRBV7-8 and TRBJ2-3; 12 nucleotides agree with TRBD1. This CDR3 spans 20 amino acids. V shed 3 bases, J shed 1 base, and the junction held 14 bases outside the gene matches. The V gene's germline CDR1 is SGHVS and CDR2 FQNEAQ.

A note on this clone: A read error may account for a junction end that differs from germline. The V gene is TRBV6-5, the J gene TRBJ1-1; no reliable D call. The CDR3 sequence is 12 residues long. The germline gives CDR1 MNHEY, CDR2 SVGAGI. CDR3 loop: CAISESFTEAFF. The CDR3 DNA follows: TGTGCCATCAGTGAGTCGTTCACTGAAGCTTTCTTT.

J is TRBJ1-3 and V is TRBV7-8; 12 bases match TRBD1. Looked up from germline, CDR1 is SGHVS and CDR2 is FQNEAQ. V shed 5 bases and J 8 bases; nucleotides not matched to a gene: 10. There are 16 residues in the CDR3. The CDR3 DNA is TGTGCCAGCAGCGTCCGGGACAGGGGGCGTAGGGACACCATATATTTT. This codes for CASSVRDRGRRDTIYF.

This chain connects TRBV7-9 to TRBJ2-7; 11 bases map to TRBD2. The germline V gene has CDR1 SEHNR and CDR2 FQNEAQ (reference sequence). Trimming at V came to 3 bases and at J to 2 bases, leaving 3 bases not matched to a gene. The CDR3 sequence is 15 residues long. The CDR3 region is CASSFIAGGTYEQYF. The CDR3 DNA sequence: TGTGCCAGCAGCTTCATAGCGGGAGGGACCTACGAGCAGTACTTC.

The chain has TRBV28 and TRBJ1-5, with D possibly being TRBD1 (6 bases). The V and J ends lost 9 bases and 3 bases respectively, with 24 bases between them. From germline, CDR1 is MDHEN and CDR2 SYDVKM. The CDR3 runs to 17 residues. The CDR3 region is CASLIGYGRGSNQPQHF. The CDR3 DNA reads as TGTGCCAGTCTCATTGGTTACGGCAGGGGATCCAATCAGCCCCAGCATTTT.

This clone was observed a few times. The chain links TRBV7-2 to TRBJ2-3, with 7 bases lining up with TRBD2. Germline V gene lookup returns CDR1 SGHTA and CDR2 FQGNSA. The V and J ends lost 1 base and 1 base, in that order; junction bases with no gene match: 5. The CDR3 runs to 16 residues. CDR3 sequence: CASSLVGLGGTDTQYF. As DNA, the CDR3 is TGTGCCAGCAGCTTAGTAGGACTAGGAGGCACAGATACGCAGTATTTT.